Presented here are 11 T cell receptor beta chains from one specimen sequenced in a study of beta chain features in type 1 diabetes. All of the isolated RNA was reverse transcribed, so expressed TCRB transcripts were sequenced. Sequencing was performed with immunoSEQ multiplex PCR; in TCRdb, only in-frame clones are kept and a portion is missing. Among hundreds of thousands of clones listed, about 10% were seen once. Sequenced: naive CD4+ T cells from blood. The origin of the receptors is a woman between 18 and 29 years old in good health.

This clone has only one observation. The V and J genes are TRBV9 and TRBJ2-5; D unresolved. Trimming stripped 4 bases from V and 0 bases from J, with 16 bases between. The CDR3 has 16 residues. In germline, CDR1 is SGDLS, CDR2 YYNGEE. CDR3 sequence: CASSPTRSEYQETQYF. The CDR3 DNA reads TGTGCCAGCAGCCCCACCAGGAGCGAGTACCAAGAGACCCAGTACTTC. The whole variable domain, filled in from reference TRBV9 and TRBJ2-5, reads DSGVTQTPKHLITATGQRVTLRCSPRSGDLSVYWYQQSLDQGLQFLIQYYNGEERAKGNILERFSAQQFPDLHSELNLSSLELGDSALYFCASSPTRSEYQETQYFGPGTRLLVL.

V gene TRBV15 combines with J gene TRBJ1-5; D is unclear. This CDR3 has 13 amino acids. V gave up 4 bases and J gave up 4 bases, with 8 bases separating them. Germline values: CDR1 LNHNV, CDR2 YYDKDF (reference sequence). The CDR3 loop reads CATSTRNNQPQHF. The DNA for the CDR3 is TGTGCCACCAGCACCCGAAATAATCAGCCCCAGCATTTT.

The chain recombines TRBV7-8 with TRBJ2-1; D gene ambiguous. The ends were cut back, 0 bases at V and 4 bases at J, with 10 bases in the middle. Germline V gene sequence: CDR1 SGHVS, CDR2 FQNEAQ. CDR3 length: 15 amino acids. CDR3 amino acids: CASSLAMHGYNEQFF. The CDR3, as DNA: TGTGCCAGCAGCTTAGCCATGCATGGGTACAATGAGCAGTTCTTC.

V is TRBV2 and J is TRBJ1-1; D remains unclear. V gave up 5 bases and J gave up 1 base, with 14 bases separating them. CDR1 is SNHLY and CDR2 is FYNNEI in the germline V gene. The CDR3 consists of 15 residues. The CDR3, as DNA: TGTGCCAGCAGTTCGAGCTGGCCCGAGAACACTGAAGCTTTCTTT. It encodes CASSSSWPENTEAFF.

This clone was found a few times. The chain recombines TRBV7-8 with TRBJ2-6, with no clear D. Germline V gives CDR1 SGHVS, CDR2 FQNEAQ. CDR3 length: 18 amino acids. V gave up 1 base and J gave up 0 bases, with 13 bases separating them. The CDR3 nucleotides are TGTGCCAGCAGCTTAGGTCCCTCAGGATCCTCTGGGGCCAACGTCCTGACTTTC. Its translation is CASSLGPSGSSGANVLTF.

This clone showed up just a few times. This chain links TRBV10-3 with TRBJ1-2; TRBD1 matches 9 bases. CDR3 length: 13 residues. Germline V gives CDR1 ENHRY, CDR2 SYGVKD. Losses at the gene ends were 6 bases for V and 7 bases for J; bases not matched to a gene: 6. CDR3 sequence (DNA): TGTGCCATCAGGGCCGGGACAGGGTTTGGCTACACCTTC. As protein: CAIRAGTGFGYTF.

The gene calls are TRBV29-1 and TRBJ2-1, with D perhaps matching TRBD1 (7 bases). The CDR3 is 13 amino acids. Germline assignment: CDR1 SQVTM and CDR2 ANQGSEA. Trimming removed 4 bases at V and 6 bases at J, with 13 bases between. Written as DNA, the CDR3 is TGCAGCGTTGGGAGGGGGCTGTTCAATGAGCAGTTCTTC. Residues: CSVGRGLFNEQFF.

The genes are TRBV4-1 and TRBJ2-6, with D perhaps given as TRBD1 or TRBD2 (6 bases each). Germline V gene lookup returns CDR1 MGHRA and CDR2 YSYEKL. The CDR3 is 16 residues long. V shed 6 bases and J shed 1 base, with 13 bases lying between them. The CDR3 protein is CASRQGLVSGANVLTF. The CDR3 coding sequence is TGCGCCAGCAGACAGGGACTCGTTTCTGGGGCCAACGTCCTGACTTTC.

This clone was recorded a few times. The same CDR3 can be traced to other DNA sequences in this sample. This chain links TRBV9 with TRBJ1-1; unclear D gene. The germline gives CDR1 SGDLS, CDR2 YYNGEE. The CDR3 is made up of 13 amino acids. The V end lost 4 bases, the J end lost 1 base, and 8 bases lay between the germline ends. The CDR3 is CASSLRPNTEAFF. The CDR3 DNA sequence: TGTGCCAGCAGCCTCAGGCCGAACACTGAAGCTTTCTTT.

As to this clone: The same CDR3 arises from other DNA sequences in this sample as well. The CDR3 region has the DNA TGTGCCACCAGCAGAGATCGTGGAGAGACCCAGTACTTC. This gives the protein CATSRDRGETQYF. The chain recombines TRBV15 with TRBJ2-5; D call uncertain. The CDR3 sequence is 13 residues long. From germline, CDR1 is LNHNV and CDR2 YYDKDF (reference sequence). V gave up 0 bases and J gave up 4 bases, with 6 bases separating them.

This clone turned up a few times. The chain uses TRBV9 and TRBJ2-5, with 8 bases that match TRBD1. CDR3 length: 15 amino acids. Germline V gene lookup returns CDR1 SGDLS and CDR2 YYNGEE. V lost 4 bases, J lost 5 bases, and 10 bases stayed unmatched. CDR3 sequence reads: CASSSRDRGYETQYF. The CDR3 DNA sequence: TGTGCCAGCAGCTCCCGAGACAGGGGTTATGAGACCCAGTACTTC. Variable domain in full (rest from reference TRBV9 and TRBJ2-5): DSGVTQTPKHLITATGQRVTLRCSPRSGDLSVYWYQQSLDQGLQFLIQYYNGEERAKGNILERFSAQQFPDLHSELNLSSLELGDSALYFCASSSRDRGYETQYFGPGTRLLVL.